The 24 T cell receptor delta chains listed next were all sequenced from one sample in a study of gamma-delta T cells after stem cell transplantation. TCRdb reanalysed the RT-PCR reads via CATT. The sample consists of 2,100 or so delta-chain clones, approximately 3.1% of them appearing once. Sample: gamma-delta T cells. The origin of the receptors is a human donor. It is not recorded whose cells these are; they may come from a transplant donor.

This clone is classed as medium-sized. The gene calls are TRDV2 and TRDJ1; D is unclear. The V end lost 0 bases, the J end lost 0 bases, and 7 bases lay between the germline ends. Germline V lookup: CDR1 GEAIGNYY, CDR2 EKD. The CDR3 sequence is 14 residues long. The CDR3 region is CACDTVTYTDKLIF. The CDR3, as DNA: TGTGCCTGTGACACCGTGACGTACACCGATAAACTCATCTTT.

Worth noting for this clone: TCRdb lists the protein of a much larger clone for this DNA, which differs at residue 4, so this is likely a read error; the protein given here is translated from the DNA itself. The J gene is TRDJ2, the V gene TRDV2; 10 nucleotides align to TRDD3. The CDR3 runs 17 residues. Germline loops: CDR1 GEAIGNYY, CDR2 EKD. With 5 bases clipped from V and 8 bases from J, the junction kept 16 bases outside the gene matches. This chain's CDR3 is CACGPLTGGSRSAQLFF. The CDR3 DNA is TGTGCCTGTGGCCCTCTTACTGGGGGATCCCGCTCCGCACAACTCTTCTTT.

As for this clone: The protein recorded in TCRdb matches a much larger clone and deviates from this DNA's translation at residue 8, suggesting a read error; the protein here is obtained by translating the DNA. The chain joins TRDV2 to TRDJ1; D unclear. Germline CDR1 GEAIGNYY, CDR2 EKD. This CDR3 spans 16 amino acids. With 0 bases removed from V and 1 base from J, the gap between germline ends came to 14 bases. CDR3 bases: TGTGCCTGTGACACCGTAGGGACCCAGGGCACCGATAAACTCATCTTT. Translating it yields CACDTVGTQGTDKLIF.

This clone is deemed medium-sized. With a much larger clone just one base away, this may be a read error. The chain links TRDV2 to TRDJ1; 9 bases match TRDD3. V lost 0 bases and J lost 1; bases outside the gene matches: 11. The V gene's germline CDR1 is GEAIGNYY and CDR2 EKD. The CDR3 covers 18 residues. As DNA, the CDR3 is TGTGCCTGTGACACCGTCTCGACACTGGGGGAGAGCACCGATAAACTCATCTTT. This encodes CACDTVSTLGESTDKLIF.

As regards this clone: It is likely a read error: a sequence one base away is far more abundant. The sample contains more than one DNA sequence encoding this CDR3. The V and J genes are TRDV1 and TRDJ1; TRDD3 might be the D (6 bases). The CDR3 runs to 19 residues. Trimming left V 2 bases short and J 2 bases short, with 24 bases between. The germline CDR1 and CDR2 sequences are TSWWSYY and QGS. The CDR3 loop reads CALGELVPSWGIGTDKLIF. The CDR3 DNA sequence: TGTGCTCTTGGGGAATTGGTCCCGAGCTGGGGAATAGGAACCGATAAACTCATCTTT.

A few counts support this clone. The protein TCRdb gives is from a much larger clone and does not agree with this DNA's translation at residue 11, likely a read error; the protein shown here comes from the DNA. The chain is built from TRDV2 and TRDJ1; TRDD3 agrees at 10 bases. J gave up 3 bases and V 3 bases, and 18 bases lay outside the gene matches. The CDR3 loop spans 19 amino acids. Germline CDR1 reads GEAIGNYY; CDR2 reads EKD. The CDR3 nucleotides read TGTGCCTGTGACGCGGTCCGTACTGGGGGATGCGGTTGGGCCGATAAACTCATCTTT. It codes for CACDAVRTGGCGWADKLIF.

Relative to its sample, this clone is large. Other DNA sequences in this sample translate to the same CDR3. The chain recombines TRDV2 with TRDJ1; TRDD3 matches 8 bases. CDR1 and CDR2 (germline): GEAIGNYY, EKD. The CDR3 length is 15 residues. After removal of 3 bases from V and 2 bases from J, the junction contained 7 bases not matched to a gene. CDR3 in amino acids: CACDPLGVDTDKLIF. For the CDR3, the DNA is TGTGCCTGTGACCCACTGGGGGTGGATACCGATAAACTCATCTTT.

This clone was detected a few times. This probably arose from a read error, given a far larger clone one base away. In the same sample, other DNA sequences code for this CDR3. The chain is built from TRDV2 and TRDJ1; 7 bases align to TRDD3. Germline V gene sequence: CDR1 GEAIGNYY, CDR2 EKD. The CDR3 totals 19 residues. Trimming took 4 bases from V and 2 from J; bases not matched to a gene: 21. This CDR3 is CACDLLGTGNPSGTDKLIF. The CDR3 DNA is TGTGCCTGTGATTTACTGGGGACAGGAAATCCCTCCGGAACCGATAAACTCATCTTT.

This clone was seen more than once but under ten times. TCRdb records a much larger clone's protein for this DNA, with a difference at residue 4 that likely arises from a read error; the protein given is the translation of the DNA. The chain joins TRDV2 to TRDJ1; 7 nucleotides align to TRDD3. Unmatched junction bases numbered 12, after V lost 6 bases and J lost 0 bases. The germline V gene encodes CDR1 GEAIGNYY and CDR2 EKD. This CDR3 comprises 16 residues. The CDR3 DNA reads as TGTGCCTGTAAAGGTTTGGAGCTGGGGGACACCGATAAACTCATCTTT. It translates to CACKGLELGDTDKLIF.

Note on this clone: A far larger clone is just one base off, so this is likely a read error. The rearrangement uses TRDV2 and TRDJ1; D unclear. This CDR3 region has 17 residues. The V gene lost 0 bases and the J gene lost 0 bases, with 16 bases spanning the gap. CDR1 and CDR2 (germline): GEAIGNYY, EKD. The CDR3 here is CACDTVRALVDTDKLIF. The DNA for the CDR3 is TGTGCCTGTGACACCGTCCGAGCTCTGGTGGACACCGATAAACTCATCTTT.

Of note for this clone: The translation of this DNA and the TCRdb protein of a much larger clone differ at residue 3, probably owing to a read error; the protein shown here is translated from the DNA. This chain joins TRDV2 and TRDJ1; tentative D call: TRDD2 (5 bases). The CDR3 runs 17 residues. Germline V CDR1 and CDR2: GEAIGNYY, EKD. CDR3 region: CARDVLSGPKLTDKLIF. CDR3 nucleotide sequence: TGTGCCCGTGACGTCCTATCGGGACCTAAACTGACCGATAAACTCATCTTT.

This clone counts as large. The rearrangement links TRDV2 to TRDJ1; D possibly corresponds to TRDD3 (5 bases). The V gene lost 3 bases and the J gene lost 0 bases, with 13 bases spanning the gap. This CDR3 comprises 15 residues. CDR1 is GEAIGNYY and CDR2 is EKD in the germline V gene. CDR3 DNA sequence: TGTGCCTGTGACCTGGTGGGGACAAACACCGATAAACTCATCTTT. It translates to CACDLVGTNTDKLIF.

CDR3 sequence: CALKATSLQLGDTSAWDTRQMFF. The CDR3 coding sequence is TGTGCCTTGAAAGCTACCTCCTTACAACTGGGGGATACATCAGCCTGGGACACCCGACAGATGTTTTTC. This rearrangement joins TRDV3 to TRDJ3; 12 bases agree with TRDD3. Germline V CDR1 and CDR2: TVYSNPD, GDNSRS (reference sequence). Unmatched junction bases numbered 23, after V lost 3 bases and J lost 2 bases. The CDR3 has 23 amino acids.

As concerns this clone: The TCRdb protein comes from a much larger clone and disagrees with this DNA's translation at residue 9, likely due to a read error; the protein given here is derived from the DNA. V gene TRDV2 combines with J gene TRDJ1, with 7 bases that match TRDD3. CDR1 and CDR2 (germline): GEAIGNYY, EKD. Trimming cost V 7 bases and J 0 bases; bases outside gene matches: 16. This CDR3 has 17 residues. The DNA of the CDR3 is TGTGCCTGCGATAGGCTACTGGGGAACCAGAACACCGATAAACTCATCTTT. Amino acids: CACDRLLGNQNTDKLIF.

Note on this clone: A far larger clone is just one base off, so this is likely a read error. This chain uses TRDV2 with TRDJ3; TRDD3 aligns across 9 bases. The CDR3 sequence is 20 residues long. J lost 0 bases, V lost 3 bases, and 11 bases had no gene match. The germline gives CDR1 GEAIGNYY, CDR2 EKD. CDR3 DNA: TGTGCCTGTGACTCGGCACTGGGGGACGCGAGCTCCTGGGACACCCGACAGATGTTTTTC. Amino acid sequence: CACDSALGDASSWDTRQMFF.

About this clone: A far bigger clonotype differs at one base, so this is likely a read error. The V call is TRDV2, the J call TRDJ1; TRDD3 aligns across 9 bases. CDR3 length: 24 amino acids. CDR1 is GEAIGNYY and CDR2 is EKD in the germline V gene. CDR3 sequence (DNA): TGTGCCCGTGATATATTAACTGGGGGAGATCGCGGCGGCGGATATTCAACGTACACCGATAAACTCATCTTT. As protein: CARDILTGGDRGGGYSTYTDKLIF.

A few counts support this clone. The likely explanation is a read error, given a far larger clone one base away. The same CDR3 can be traced to other DNA sequences in this sample. The chain combines TRDV2 with TRDJ1, with TRDD3 matching over 7 bases. V gave up 4 bases and J gave up 4 bases; unmatched junction bases: 20. There are 18 residues in the CDR3. Germline assignment: CDR1 GEAIGNYY and CDR2 EKD. In DNA, the CDR3 is TGTGCCTGTGATACCGTGTCTGGGGGTCCCCCTCTGGGCGATAAACTCATCTTT. It encodes CACDTVSGGPPLGDKLIF.

This clone is large (0.1 to 1%) in the sample. Distinct nucleotide sequences in the sample also encode this CDR3. The rearrangement uses TRDV2 and TRDJ1, with 11 bases aligning to TRDD3. The CDR3 runs to 15 residues. The V gene end was trimmed by 3 bases and the J gene end by 2 bases; junction bases not matched to a gene: 4. Per the germline V gene, CDR1 is GEAIGNYY and CDR2 is EKD. CDR3 sequence (DNA): TGTGCCTGTGACTCCCTGGGGGATACAACCGATAAACTCATCTTT. It translates to CACDSLGDTTDKLIF.

This clone is medium-sized within its sample. Just one base apart from a much larger clone, this may be a read error. The J gene is TRDJ1, the V gene TRDV2; 13 bases agree with TRDD3. The CDR3 loop spans 15 amino acids. The V gene's germline CDR1 is GEAIGNYY and CDR2 EKD. CDR3 sequence reads: CACGTVGTGGYELIF. The CDR3 nucleotides are TGTGCCTGTGGCACCGTGGGGACTGGGGGATACGAACTCATCTTT.

With regard to this clone: The protein held in TCRdb is that of a much larger clone and does not match this DNA's translation at residue 10, likely because of a read error; the protein shown is translated from the DNA. This sequence joins TRDV2 and TRDJ1, with a possible D match to TRDD2 (5 bases). Germline V gene data show CDR1 as GEAIGNYY and CDR2 as EKD. The CDR3 contains 18 residues. The ends were cut back, 0 bases at V and 0 bases at J, with 19 bases in the middle. The CDR3 DNA is TGTGCCTGTGACACCTTGTCCGGTCCCCCTACATACACCGATAAACTCATCTTT. It encodes CACDTLSGPPTYTDKLIF.

Worth noting for this clone: Translating this DNA gives a protein that differs at residue 6 from the TCRdb one, which belongs to a much larger clone; a read error is likely, and the protein shown is this translation. V usage is TRDV2 and J usage is TRDJ3; 7 bases agree with TRDD3. V gave up 2 bases and J gave up 0 bases; unmatched junction bases: 15. The CDR3 covers 21 residues. The germline V gene encodes CDR1 GEAIGNYY and CDR2 EKD. The CDR3 bases are TGTGCCTGTGACAGGACCCATGCTGGGGGCCTGAGCTCCTGGGACACCCGACAGATGTTTTTC. Its protein is CACDRTHAGGLSSWDTRQMFF.

A note on this clone: A read error may be the cause here, since a much bigger clone is one base away. This chain joins TRDV2 and TRDJ1; the match to TRDD3 covers 8 bases. Per the germline V gene, CDR1 is GEAIGNYY and CDR2 is EKD. The CDR3 runs to 14 residues. The junction had 11 bases not matched to a gene; V was cut back by 4 bases and J by 8 bases. The CDR3 DNA is TGTGCCTGTGATAGTATACTGGGGGTCCCGAAACTCATCTTT. Protein sequence: CACDSILGVPKLIF.

There are a few counts of this clone. This likely stems from a read error, as it lies one base from a far larger clone. The same CDR3 also results from other DNA sequences found in this sample. The chain recombines TRDV2 with TRDJ2; TRDD3 aligns across 13 bases. The J segment lost 5 bases and the V segment lost 4 bases, leaving 27 bases of the junction unmatched. The CDR3 covers 23 residues. Germline V lookup: CDR1 GEAIGNYY, CDR2 EKD. The CDR3 spells CACEKLPTYPTGGYADVTAQLFF. CDR3 sequence (DNA): TGTGCCTGTGAAAAGCTTCCTACCTACCCTACTGGGGGATACGCCGATGTAACAGCACAACTCTTCTTT.

This clone was picked up a small number of times. A read error likely explains why the TCRdb protein, taken from a much larger clone, differs from this DNA's translation at residue 8; the protein shown is translated from the DNA. This chain uses TRDV2 with TRDJ1, with 7 bases identical to TRDD3. Germline CDR1 is GEAIGNYY and CDR2 is EKD. Trimming at V came to 3 bases and at J to 4 bases, leaving 16 bases not matched to a gene. The CDR3 runs 17 residues. CDR3 in amino acids: CACDPLGATPVGDKLIF. Written as DNA, the CDR3 is TGTGCCTGTGACCCCCTGGGGGCTACGCCTGTGGGCGATAAACTCATCTTT.